These 30 T cell receptor beta chains came from one sample sequenced in a study of T cell clonality in common variable immunodeficiency. Here immunoSEQ multiplex PCR was the method, and the copy in TCRdb shows in-frame clones only, minus some. This record lists 25,000 to 35,000 clones, none seen once only, and the top ten clones contain about 4%. Sequenced: peripheral blood mononuclear cells. The receptors derive from a person between 18 and 75 years old in good health.

This clone has a count of ten or more. The read comes to an end 3 residues before the CDR3 does, leaving the germline J gene to fill in the end. The gene calls are TRBV4-1 and TRBJ2-7, with D perhaps matching TRBD1 or TRBD2 (5 bases each). The germline V and J ends were trimmed by 4 bases and 5 bases, with 15 bases remaining between them. Germline lookup yields CDR1 MGHRA and CDR2 YSYEKL. CDR3 length equals 14 residues. CDR3 region: CASSPIGEFHEQYF. The CDR3 DNA, read in part, is TGCGCCAGCAGCCCCATAGGGGAGTTTCACGAG.

The sample holds many counts of this clone. The read falls 3 residues short of the CDR3 end, and the missing part is taken from the germline J gene. The chain recombines TRBV4-2 with TRBJ2-1, with 15 bases aligning to TRBD2. With V trimmed by 4 bases and J by 0 bases, 4 bases remained unmatched. CDR3 length: 18 residues. CDR1 and CDR2 (germline): LGHNA, YNFKEQ. The sequenced part of the CDR3 DNA is TGTGCCAGCAGCCGACGGACTAGCGGGAGGGTCTCCTACAATGAG. Its translation is CASSRRTSGRVSYNE. The full CDR3 protein reads CASSRRTSGRVSYNEQFF.

Ten or more counts support this clone. With the read ending 3 residues before the CDR3 end, the germline J gene is used to fill in that end. J is TRBJ1-1 and V is TRBV12-3 or TRBV12-4, with TRBD1 matching 7 bases. V trimming: 6 bases; J trimming: 7 bases; junction bases outside the gene matches: 11. CDR3 size: 14 residues. The CDR3 is CASSRRQGVGEAFF. Incomplete CDR3 DNA: TGTGCCAGCAGCAGAAGACAGGGTGTAGGTGAA.

Ten or more counts support this clone. The read ends 3 residues shy of where the CDR3 ends; the end is completed using the germline J gene. This rearrangement joins TRBV4-1 to TRBJ2-3; D is unclear. Looked up from germline, CDR1 is MGHRA and CDR2 is YSYEKL. CDR3 length: 13 residues. The V gene lost 1 base and the J gene lost 3 bases, with 5 bases spanning the gap. The CDR3 DNA, read in part, is TGCGCCAGCAGCCAAGGAGCGACAGATACG. This translates into CASSQGATDT. The full CDR3 is CASSQGATDTQYF.

This clone was detected a few times. The CDR3 extends 3 residues past the end of the read, so its final part is completed from the germline J gene. The V gene is TRBV7-9, the J gene TRBJ1-2, with unresolved D. CDR1 and CDR2 (germline): SEHNR, FQNEAQ (reference sequence). This CDR3 comprises 15 residues. CDR3 DNA, as far as it was read: TGTGCCAGCAGCTTAGAGGCGGGATACTACAATGAC. This translates into CASSLEAGYYND. The whole CDR3 is CASSLEAGYYNDYTF. The variable domain in full, with the rest retrieved from reference TRBV7-9 and TRBJ1-2, is DTGVSQNPRHKITKRGQNVTFRCDPISEHNRLYWYRQTLGQGPEFLTYFQNEAQLEKSRLLSDRFSAERPKGSFSTLEIQRTEQGDSAMYLCASSLEAGYYNDYTFGSGTRLTVV.

A few counts support this clone. A junction boundary mismatches the germline segment, possibly from a read error. The read is 3 residues too short to cover the CDR3 end, so that end is filled in from the germline J gene. The gene calls are TRBV20-1 and TRBJ2-7; no definite D call. The CDR3 loop spans 13 amino acids. Germline-derived CDR1 and CDR2 are DFQATT and SNEGSKA (reference sequence). The covered CDR3 bases are TGCTGTGCTCGGTCCACGAGCATGGACGAG. This codes for CCARSTSMDE. The CDR3 as a whole reads CCARSTSMDEQYF.

Of note for this clone: The CDR3 end lies 3 residues beyond the end of the read and is filled in from the germline J gene. V usage is TRBV7-7 and J usage is TRBJ1-2; no firm D call. Germline CDR1 is SSHAT and CDR2 is FNYEAQ (reference sequence). The CDR3 totals 14 residues. The sequenced CDR3 bases are TGTGCCAGCAGACCGATTGGACTCGGAGATACC. This sequence encodes CASRPIGLGDT. The full CDR3 is CASRPIGLGDTYTF.

This clone occurred many times. The CDR3 spells CASSLEVGLNYGYTF. Incomplete CDR3 DNA: TGTGCCAGCAGCTTAGAAGTGGGGCTGAACTATGGC. V gene TRBV11-2 combines with J gene TRBJ1-2, with D possibly being TRBD1 (5 bases). The read gets to within 3 residues of the CDR3 end, and the germline J gene fills in the rest. The CDR3 extends over 15 amino acids. Germline CDR1 is SGHAT and CDR2 is FQNNGV. V lost 0 bases, J lost 2 bases, and 10 bases lay in between.

This clone appeared many times. Read data end 3 residues before the CDR3 end; the end is taken from the germline J gene. The chain couples TRBV6-2 or TRBV6-3 to TRBJ2-1, with D tentatively TRBD2 (6 bases). Germline-derived CDR1 and CDR2 are MNHEY and SVGEGT. This CDR3 is 16 amino acids long. The V end lost 5 bases, the J end lost 3 bases, and 17 bases lay between the germline ends. The sequenced part of the CDR3 DNA is TGTGCCAGCAGTCCGGGGGTAGCGGTCCTCTACAATGAG. It codes for CASSPGVAVLYNE. The whole CDR3 is CASSPGVAVLYNEQFF.

Worth noting for this clone: The observed sequence ends 3 residues before the CDR3 terminus, with the missing tail filled in from the germline J gene. The V and J genes are TRBV7-9 and TRBJ1-2, with D uncertain. The CDR3 is 14 residues long. In germline, CDR1 is SEHNR, CDR2 FQNEAQ (reference sequence). The CDR3 is CASSLAQTAYDYTF. Partial CDR3 DNA: TGTGCCAGCAGCTTAGCGCAAACAGCTTACGAC.

This clone was seen at least ten times. The read gets to within 3 residues of the CDR3 end, and the germline J gene fills in the rest. The J gene is TRBJ2-5, the V gene TRBV18; D possibly corresponds to TRBD2 (7 bases). V was trimmed by 3 bases and J by 3 bases, leaving 14 bases between them. This CDR3 is built from 15 residues. Germline values: CDR1 KGHSH, CDR2 LQKENI. CDR3: CASSPIKGGEETQYF. The CDR3 bases that were read are TGTGCCAGCTCACCGATCAAGGGGGGGGAAGAGACC.

This clone was observed at least ten times. The read terminates 3 residues before the CDR3 end, so the remaining end is supplied by the germline J gene. The chain uses TRBV4-2 and TRBJ1-4, with D unclear. Germline CDR1 and CDR2: LGHNA and YNFKEQ. The CDR3 length is 15 residues. Trimming took 2 bases from V and 5 from J, leaving 12 bases between them. The CDR3 DNA, read in part, is TGTGCCAGCAGCCAAACGGCAGGAAACAATGAAAAA. Protein: CASSQTAGNNEK. The full-length CDR3 reads as CASSQTAGNNEKLFF.

This clone showed up many times. The read ends 3 residues before the CDR3 terminus; that terminus is restored from the germline J gene. V gene TRBV2 combines with J gene TRBJ2-1, with a possible D match to TRBD2 (9 bases). CDR3 length equals 16 residues. V lost 10 bases and J lost 4, with 23 bases in between. Looked up from germline, CDR1 is SNHLY and CDR2 is FYNNEI. The sequenced part of the CDR3 DNA is TGTGCCACCAGACAGGGGCGGGAGGGCATATACAATGAG. Amino acids: CATRQGREGIYNE. The entire CDR3 is CATRQGREGIYNEQFF.

This clone has ten or more counts. The read finishes 3 residues shy of the CDR3 end, and the germline J gene is used to complete it. The chain carries TRBV7-9 and TRBJ2-4, with D possibly TRBD1 on 6 matching bases. This CDR3 has 15 amino acids. Deletions cut 1 base from V and 8 bases from J, with 15 bases between. The V gene's germline CDR1 is SEHNR and CDR2 FQNEAQ (reference sequence). CDR3 bases read: TGTGCCAGCAGCTTAGTGGGACACGGAGCGGACATT. This codes for CASSLVGHGADI. The entire CDR3 sequence reads CASSLVGHGADIQYF.

This clone was seen repeatedly, ten times or more. The read stops 3 residues short of the end of the CDR3; the missing end is completed from the germline J gene. This rearrangement joins TRBV2 to TRBJ2-1; D possibly corresponds to TRBD1 (5 bases). Trimming pared 1 base from V and 4 bases from J, leaving 11 bases between. Germline values: CDR1 SNHLY, CDR2 FYNNEI. The CDR3 sequence is 15 residues long. CDR3 sequence: CASSEETGYYNEQFF. The DNA read from the CDR3 is TGTGCCAGCAGTGAAGAAACAGGTTATTACAATGAG.

This clone was picked up many times. The read finishes 3 residues shy of the CDR3 end, and the germline J gene is used to complete it. V is TRBV19 and J is TRBJ2-1, with D possibly being TRBD2 (6 bases). The germline V and J ends were trimmed by 5 bases and 0 bases, with 11 bases remaining between them. Germline-derived CDR1 and CDR2 are LNHDA and SQIVND (reference sequence). The CDR3 has 15 residues. CDR3 bases read: TGTGCCAGTAGTCCGGGGACTCACTCCTACAATGAG. Translating it yields CASSPGTHSYNE. From start to end, the CDR3 is CASSPGTHSYNEQFF.

This clone was recorded at least ten times. The sequence runs out 3 residues before the end of the CDR3; the remainder is reconstructed from the germline J gene. V is TRBV5-5 and J is TRBJ2-5; 7 positions agree with TRBD2. Germline V lookup: CDR1 SGHKS, CDR2 YYEKEE (reference sequence). This CDR3 contains 13 residues. Trimming at V came to 4 bases and at J to 5 bases, leaving 5 bases not matched to a gene. The CDR3 bases that were read are TGTGCCAGCAGCCCCGGACTAGGGGAGACC. It translates to CASSPGLGET. The entire CDR3 sequence reads CASSPGLGETQYF.

The CDR3 DNA, read in part, is TGTGCCAGTAGAACGACAGGGGCTAGTGAAAAG. It is translated as CASRTTGASEK. In full, the CDR3 is CASRTTGASEKLFF. The genes are TRBV19 and TRBJ2-2; 8 bases align to TRBD1. The read halts 3 residues ahead of the CDR3 end, with the missing end drawn from the germline J gene. This CDR3 is 14 amino acids long. Germline assignment: CDR1 LNHDA and CDR2 SQIVND (reference sequence).

This clone was observed at least ten times. The read terminates 3 residues before the CDR3 end, so the remaining end is supplied by the germline J gene. This chain links TRBV24-1 with TRBJ2-1, with 7 bases matching TRBD2. V was pared by 9 bases and J by 5 bases, with 3 bases of the junction left unmatched. CDR3 length: 12 amino acids. The V gene's germline CDR1 is KGHDR and CDR2 SFDVKD. The sequenced CDR3 bases are TGTGCCACCCGGGACTACCACAATGAG. Residues: CATRDYHNE. Given in full, the CDR3 is CATRDYHNEQFF.

This clone was picked up many times. The read ends 3 residues before the CDR3 terminus; that terminus is restored from the germline J gene. The gene calls are TRBV6-4 and TRBJ2-1; D possibly corresponds to TRBD1 (6 bases). V shed 4 bases and J shed 7 bases, with 17 bases lying between them. Germline loops: CDR1 MRHNA, CDR2 SNTAGT. There are 15 residues in the CDR3. The sequenced CDR3 bases are TGTGCCAGCAGTGCGGCCCCGGACAGAACGAATGAG. Translation: CASSAAPDRTNE. The entire CDR3 reads CASSAAPDRTNEQFF.

This clone was recorded many times. The CDR3 DNA, read in part, is TGTGCCAGCTCCCCGACTCTACCATACTACAGGGATAACAATGAG. Protein sequence: CASSPTLPYYRDNNE. The full-length CDR3 reads as CASSPTLPYYRDNNEQFF. The chain has TRBV18 and TRBJ2-1, with a tentative D call TRBD1 (6 bases). Read sequence stops 3 residues before the CDR3 end, and the germline J gene provides the missing end. The CDR3 has 18 residues. The germline CDR1 and CDR2 sequences are KGHSH and LQKENI. V lost 6 bases, J lost 5 bases, and 26 bases lay in between.

This clone was observed at least ten times. The CDR3 end is not reached by the read, which stops 3 residues before it; the germline J gene fills it in. V is TRBV19 and J is TRBJ1-1; D is unclear. The length of the CDR3 is 13 residues. CDR1 is LNHDA, CDR2 SQIVND, per germline (reference sequence). V was trimmed by 2 bases and J by 0 bases, leaving 4 bases between them. The sequenced part of the CDR3 DNA is TGTGCCAGTAGTATAAGCGTGAACACTGAA. Encoded protein: CASSISVNTE. From start to end, the CDR3 is CASSISVNTEAFF. Full variable domain (remainder filled in from reference TRBV19 and TRBJ1-1): DGGITQSPKYLFRKEGQNVTLSCEQNLNHDAMYWYRQDPGQGLRLIYYSQIVNDFQKGDIAEGYSVSREKKESFPLTVTSAQKNPTAFYLCASSISVNTEAFFGQGTRLTVV.

This clone appeared a few times. From the germline J gene comes the end of the CDR3, since the read stops 3 residues before it. J is TRBJ1-2 and V is TRBV30; unclear D gene. The CDR3 runs 13 residues. Germline V CDR1 and CDR2: GTSNPN, SVGIG (reference sequence). CDR3 bases read: TGTGCCTGGAGACTTAGCGGCACAGATACC. Residues: CAWRLSGTDT. The whole CDR3 region reads CAWRLSGTDTYTF.

This clone came up many times. The CDR3 goes on 3 residues after the read ends, and that part is filled in from the germline J gene. V usage is TRBV30 and J usage is TRBJ2-2; 7 bases are shared with TRBD1. Per the germline V gene, CDR1 is GTSNPN and CDR2 is SVGIG (reference sequence). J gave up 3 bases and V 4 bases, and 5 bases lay outside the gene matches. The CDR3 extends over 14 amino acids. Partial CDR3 DNA: TGTGCCTGGAATACGGGACAGTACACCGGGGAG. As protein: CAWNTGQYTGE. The CDR3 as a whole reads CAWNTGQYTGELFF.

This clone was observed at least ten times. Sequencing ends 3 residues short of the CDR3 end; the germline J gene provides the rest. This rearrangement joins TRBV6-1 to TRBJ1-1; D possibly corresponds to TRBD1 (5 bases). The CDR3 has 11 residues. CDR1 and CDR2 (germline): MNHNS, SASEGT. The CDR3 spells CASSDRVWAFF. Incomplete CDR3 DNA: TGTGCCAGCAGTGACAGGGTGTGG.

This clone occurred many times. The CDR3 end falls 3 residues outside the read, so it is completed with the germline J gene. This rearrangement joins TRBV2 to TRBJ2-5; 8 bases match TRBD1. CDR3 length: 16 amino acids. Trimming at V came to 4 bases and at J to 5 bases, leaving 12 bases not matched to a gene. Germline V lookup: CDR1 SNHLY, CDR2 FYNNEI. CDR3 amino acids: CASSAFGGQGGETQYF. The part of the CDR3 DNA that was read is TGTGCCAGCAGTGCTTTTGGAGGACAGGGTGGGGAGACC.

At least ten counts were recorded for this clone. The DNA ends 3 residues before the CDR3 does, and the rest of the CDR3 is filled in from the germline J gene. The chain is built from TRBV20-1 and TRBJ2-7; TRBD2 agrees at 12 bases. The germline V gene encodes CDR1 DFQATT and CDR2 SNEGSKA (reference sequence). This CDR3 is 16 amino acids long. V shed 0 bases, J shed 1 base, and the junction held 4 bases outside the gene matches. The CDR3: CSARDRLAGASYEQYF. CDR3 bases read: TGCAGTGCTAGAGATCGACTAGCGGGAGCGTCCTACGAG.

This clone has only a few counts. The read ends 3 residues shy of where the CDR3 ends; the end is completed using the germline J gene. The chain couples TRBV7-2 to TRBJ1-2; TRBD1 matches at 7 bases. Trimming cost V 0 bases and J 6 bases; bases outside gene matches: 10. Germline V gives CDR1 SGHTA, CDR2 FQGNSA. The CDR3 consists of 16 residues. This chain's CDR3 is CASSLAPTGWQDGYTF. CDR3 bases read: TGTGCCAGCAGCTTAGCCCCGACAGGGTGGCAAGATGGC.

A remark on this clone: Read coverage stops 3 residues before the CDR3 terminus; the germline J gene supplies the remainder. The same CDR3 is also encoded by other DNA sequences in this sample. This sequence joins TRBV2 and TRBJ1-3; D is perhaps TRBD1 (5 bases). CDR3 size: 14 residues. V was pared by 7 bases and J by 2 bases, with 12 bases between. The germline V gene has CDR1 SNHLY and CDR2 FYNNEI. The CDR3 sequence is CASKGGAAGNTIYF. The covered CDR3 bases are TGTGCCAGCAAGGGAGGGGCGGCTGGAAACACC.

This clone was seen at least ten times. The observed sequence ends 3 residues before the CDR3 terminus, with the missing tail filled in from the germline J gene. J is TRBJ1-1 and V is TRBV20-1, with 8 bases matching TRBD1. CDR1 DFQATT and CDR2 SNEGSKA come from the germline V gene (reference sequence). The CDR3 runs 14 residues. Trimming took 5 bases from V and 5 from J; bases not matched to a gene: 10. CDR3 amino acids: CSARPGTGLTEAFF. CDR3 DNA (partial): TGCAGTGCTCGGCCCGGGACAGGTTTGACTGAA.